This TCR beta chain derives from a study of early T cells in non-severe SARS-CoV-2 infection (dated by TCRdb to the early 2020s). General notes on the study: Because TCR sequencing relied on bulk RNA taken from unsorted whole blood, pairing of alpha and beta chains was not possible.

For CDR1 and CDR2, the germline V gene lists SGHTA and FQGTGA. Reading from cysteine to phenylalanine, the CDR3 counts 15 amino acids. Only the CDR3 DNA is retained, 45 bases long and in frame from the first base. V was cut back by 3 bases and J by 2 bases, leaving a gap of 12 bases between them. The investigation overall reported the following: VDJdb matching was skewed toward anti-spike CD8 responses and likely underestimated virus-specific expansions, missing private and CD4 specificities.

Set within a cohort of healthcare workers in London, UK, this nested case-control study involved weekly PCR testing of nasopharyngeal swabs along with blood sampling. Healthcare workers were recruited during the week of the UK lockdown, between 23 and 31 March 2020, and followed weekly for up to about 15 weeks. Library preparation employed 5' RACE. The sequencer listed for this sample is NextSeq 500. Unique molecular identifiers were attached to individual cDNA molecules in the TCR library protocol so that sequencing error and PCR bias could be corrected. Both TCR alpha and beta chains were sequenced, and tight co-correlation was observed between alpha and beta sequence abundances in each sample. The authors' pipeline ran thus. Decombinator V4 was used to annotate TCR sequences for V gene, J gene and CDR3. TCRs were defined as expanded if a significant change between any two time points was detected under a Poisson model with p below 0.0001. Abundances of TCRs were expressed as counts per million after normalisation to the total number of TCRs sequenced in each sample. MAIT TCRs were defined by TRAV1-2 paired with TRAJ12, TRAJ20 or TRAJ33, and iNKT TCRs by TRAV10 paired with TRAJ18. A search of VDJdb, accessed on 1 November 2021, was run for TCRs annotated to CMV, EBV and SARS-CoV-2, with TCRs annotated for multiple antigens excluded. In TCRdb, the public reads were trimmed at Q25 with fastp and aligned with MiXCR, with productive beta chains retained. Each CDR3 protein appears once, grouped with its most common genes and DNA. The V and J calls and clone size are TCRdb's, not the authors'. For this sample there are about 30,000 distinct CDR3 sequences; around 7% appear just once. The biggest ten clones account for approximately 40% of the sample.

This clonotype was counted ten times or more. No cognate antigen has been identified for it. The record has no base qualities; no much larger clone is one base away. The sequence derives from an adult who was a healthcare worker with PCR-confirmed SARS-CoV-2 infection or an uninfected control (not recorded which). The chain is made from TRBV7-3 and TRBJ2-3; the D call could be TRBD1 or TRBD2, with each sharing 6 bases. Sample: whole blood. The DNA sequence reads TGTGCCAGCAGCTTGGGCGGGACACACACAGATACGCAGTATTTT. It translates to CASSLGGTHTDTQYF. Reference TRBV7-3 and TRBJ2-3 proteins supply the regions before and after the CDR3; the full variable domain is: GAGVSQTPSNKVTEKGKYVELRCDPISGHTALYWYRQSLGQGPEFLIYFQGTGAADDSGLPNDRFFAVRPEGSVSTLKIQRTERGDSAVYLCASSLGGTHTDTQYFGPGTRLTVL.